The 17 T cell receptor beta chains below all came from one sample that was sequenced in a study of T cells in Graves' hyperthyroidism and ophthalmopathy. Amplified TCR beta CDR3 regions derived from RNA transcripts. With the HTBI primer set, the TCR CDR3 went through a first round of RT-PCR. TCRdb re-called the multiplex PCR reads with MiXCR, one entry per CDR3 protein. The table shows approximately 740,000 distinct CDR3 sequences, with around 13% occurring only once. Material for sequencing was blood. These receptors were collected from a woman aged 18-29 years with Graves' hyperthyroidism.

This clonotype was seen at least ten times. The CDR3 loop is CASSVESNTEAFF. DNA for the CDR3: TGTGCCAGCAGCGTAGAATCGAACACTGAAGCTTTCTTT. The rearrangement joins TRBV9 to TRBJ1-1; D is ambiguous. Trimming cost V 0 bases and J 1 base, with 4 bases left between them. In germline, CDR1 is SGDLS, CDR2 YYNGEE. The CDR3 loop spans 13 amino acids.

This clonotype was found many times. The V and J genes are TRBV3-1 and TRBJ2-7; D might be TRBD1 (5 bases). The germline V and J ends were trimmed by 3 bases and 2 bases, with 11 bases remaining between them. In germline, CDR1 is LGHDT, CDR2 YNNKEL (reference sequence). The CDR3 covers 14 residues. The CDR3 DNA follows: TGTGCCAGCAGCCATTACCCGGACACCTACGAGCAGTACTTC. It translates to CASSHYPDTYEQYF.

This clonotype came up many times. The genes are TRBV29-1 and TRBJ1-1; D possibly corresponds to TRBD1 (6 bases). V lost 3 bases and J 8 bases, leaving 16 bases between the germline ends. In germline, CDR1 is SQVTM, CDR2 ANQGSEA. CDR3 size: 13 residues. The CDR3: CSVEARGFFEAFF. CDR3 in DNA: TGCAGCGTTGAGGCCAGGGGATTTTTCGAAGCTTTCTTT.

This clonotype was counted many times. The junction departs from the called germline gene at one end, perhaps through a read error. The rearrangement links TRBV2 to TRBJ2-1; tentatively, D is TRBD2 (5 bases). Germline values: CDR1 SNHLY, CDR2 FYNNEI. The CDR3 contains 13 residues. The CDR3 DNA sequence: TGTGCCAGCGGTGAGGAGCGGAACAATGAGCAGTTCTTC. Protein: CASGEERNNEQFF.

The chain combines TRBV30 with TRBJ1-4, with D possibly TRBD1 on 5 matching bases. Germline values: CDR1 GTSNPN, CDR2 SVGIG (reference sequence). This CDR3 is built from 15 residues. V gave up 1 base and J gave up 1 base, with 10 bases separating them. CDR3 DNA sequence: TGTGCCTGGAGTGCCCTGGGGGGAACTAATGAAAAACTGTTTTTT. It is translated as CAWSALGGTNEKLFF. The variable domain in full, with the rest retrieved from reference TRBV30 and TRBJ1-4, is SQTIHQWPATLVQPVGSPLSLECTVEGTSNPNLYWYRQAAGRGLQLLFYSVGIGQISSEVPQNLSASRPQDRQFILSSKKLLLSDSGFYLCAWSALGGTNEKLFFGSGTQLSVL.

Ten or more counts support this clonotype. The genes are TRBV7-2 and TRBJ2-1; 9 nucleotides align to TRBD2. J was trimmed by 8 bases and V by 4 bases; bases with no gene match: 9. CDR3 length equals 15 residues. Germline V gene sequence: CDR1 SGHTA, CDR2 FQGNSA. For the CDR3, the DNA is TGTGCCAGCAGCTCACCGGGACTAGCTATGCATGAGCAGTTCTTC. It is translated as CASSSPGLAMHEQFF.

The sample holds a few counts of this clonotype. The chain combines TRBV19 with TRBJ2-7; TRBD2 aligns across 11 bases. Trimming removed 6 bases from V and 4 bases from J; junction bases left unmatched: 5. The CDR3 is 14 residues long. CDR1 is LNHDA and CDR2 is SQIVND in the germline V gene (reference sequence). CDR3 protein: CASSAGTSGYEQYF. The DNA of the CDR3 is TGTGCCAGTAGCGCCGGGACTAGCGGATACGAGCAGTACTTC.

Many counts were recorded for this clonotype. The chain employs TRBV2 and TRBJ2-7; TRBD2 matches 7 bases. Trimming at V came to 3 bases and at J to 9 bases, leaving 2 bases not matched to a gene. The CDR3 is 11 residues long. Germline lookup yields CDR1 SNHLY and CDR2 FYNNEI. The CDR3 is CASSEGEGQYF. In DNA, the CDR3 is TGTGCCAGCAGTGAGGGGGAGGGGCAGTACTTC.

This clonotype was recorded at least ten times. This chain connects TRBV29-1 to TRBJ2-1, with D maybe TRBD1 (6 bases). CDR1 SQVTM and CDR2 ANQGSEA come from the germline V gene. Trimming took 7 bases from V and 0 from J, leaving 16 bases between them. CDR3 length: 15 residues. CDR3 nucleotide sequence: TGCAGCGCCGCCCGGGACACAAGCTCCTACAATGAGCAGTTCTTC. Residues: CSAARDTSSYNEQFF.

As to this clonotype: A much more abundant neighbour one base away suggests this may be a read error. The V call is TRBV7-2, the J call TRBJ1-5; TRBD1 matches at 7 bases. Germline-derived CDR1 and CDR2 are SGHTA and FQGNSA. The CDR3 runs 15 residues. CDR3 sequence: CASSLRGQSNQPRHF. In DNA, the CDR3 is TGTGCCAGCAGCTTAAGGGGACAGTCTAATCAGCCCCGGCATTTT.

The genes are TRBV19 and TRBJ1-1, with D unresolved. Germline V gene sequence: CDR1 LNHDA, CDR2 SQIVND (reference sequence). The CDR3 has 16 residues. V lost 4 bases to trimming and J lost 0 bases, with 15 bases between them. The DNA of the CDR3 is TGTGCCAGTAGTAGCCCGTCGCAGGTGATGAACACTGAAGCTTTCTTT. Amino acids: CASSSPSQVMNTEAFF.

At least ten counts were recorded for this clonotype. The CDR3 region is CASSQPQSPYGYTF. In nucleotides, the CDR3 is TGTGCCAGCTCACAGCCACAGTCTCCCTATGGCTACACCTTC. The rearrangement uses TRBV18 and TRBJ1-2; D call uncertain. This CDR3 is built from 14 residues. Deletions cut 4 bases from V and 4 bases from J, with 13 bases between. The germline CDR1 and CDR2 sequences are KGHSH and LQKENI. The entire variable domain, with the rest obtained from reference TRBV18 and TRBJ1-2, is as follows: NAGVMQNPRHLVRRRGQEARLRCSPMKGHSHVYWYRQLPEEGLKFMVYLQKENIIDESGMPKERFSAEFPKEGPSILRIQQVVRGDSAAYFCASSQPQSPYGYTFGSGTRLTVV.

This clonotype was picked up one time. A much larger clonotype is one base distant, so this may be a read error. CDR3 region: CSATGQTEALF. As DNA, the CDR3 is TGCAGTGCGACGGGACAGACTGAAGCTCTCTTT. The chain joins TRBV20-1 to TRBJ1-1; 7 positions match TRBD1. The CDR3 spans 11 residues. Germline loops: CDR1 DFQATT, CDR2 SNEGSKA (reference sequence).

This clonotype was recorded a few times. This chain uses TRBV27 with TRBJ1-5; possibly TRBD1 for D (5 bases). The CDR3 has 18 amino acids. V gave up 6 bases and J gave up 1 base, with 22 bases separating them. Germline V gene lookup returns CDR1 MNHEY and CDR2 SMNVEV (reference sequence). In DNA form, the CDR3 reads TGTGCCAGCAGAACCACAGGATCCGCTTTTCGGAGCAATCAGCCCCAGCATTTT. It specifies CASRTTGSAFRSNQPQHF.

In its sample, this clonotype was seen a few times. The rearrangement uses TRBV20-1 and TRBJ2-7, with D perhaps TRBD2 (5 bases). Germline V gene data show CDR1 as DFQATT and CDR2 as SNEGSKA (reference sequence). Trimming took 0 bases from V and 3 from J, leaving 15 bases between them. CDR3 size: 15 residues. The CDR3 DNA follows: TGCAGTGCTAGAGATCCACAGCGGAACTACTACGAGCAGTACTTC. Its protein is CSARDPQRNYYEQYF.

The CDR3 DNA reads as TGTGCCAGCAGTTTAGATGGACGTTTGAGCTCCTACAATGAGCAGTTCTTC. Translation: CASSLDGRLSSYNEQFF. This chain links TRBV27 with TRBJ2-1; D unresolved. Germline lookup yields CDR1 MNHEY and CDR2 SMNVEV (reference sequence). Between the trimmed V and J ends, which lost 2 bases and 0 bases, there was a span of 14 bases. The CDR3 covers 17 residues.

This clonotype was observed at least ten times. The chain employs TRBV20-1 and TRBJ2-5, with 10 bases that match TRBD2. Losses at the gene ends were 5 bases for V and 6 bases for J; bases not matched to a gene: 9. The CDR3 is 14 amino acids. CDR1 and CDR2 from the germline V gene are DFQATT and SNEGSKA (reference sequence). Here the CDR3 DNA reads TGCAGTGCTCTCCCACTAGCGGGAAGGAAGACCCAGTACTTC. It encodes CSALPLAGRKTQYF.